This entry is about one T cell receptor beta chain. This clone was counted ten times or more. Its antigen remains undetermined. One end of the junction is discordant with germline, which a read error may explain. The receptor library was made with the immunoSEQ multiplex PCR assay. The multiplex PCR relied on a mix of 60 forward primers for TCR Vbeta segments and 13 reverse primers for TCR Jbeta segments. A multiplex PCR assay on genomic DNA amplified the CDR3 region of rearranged TCR beta genes. The amplified TCR beta libraries were sequenced on the Illumina HiSeq System as 87-base-pair reads. The paper's processing steps were these. A later analysis counted about 80 million unique TCR beta chains across the 690 or so repertoires, and about 10 million of these chains were shared by at least two donors. Raw reads were error-corrected and collapsed into unique sequences by a nearest-neighbor algorithm in which closely related sequences were merged to remove PCR and sequencing errors. V, D and J gene segments were assigned by aligning CDR3 sequences to IMGT reference sequences. For a sequence to be retained, at least a six-nucleotide match to both a V gene segment and a J gene segment was required. A rearrangement counted as productive if the CDR3 had no stop codons and remained in frame with V and J, and every other rearrangement counted as non-productive. Following IMGT convention, CDR3 was defined as the stretch from the second conserved V-encoded cysteine to the conserved J-encoded phenylalanine. Sequences without an unambiguous match to a single V gene segment were excluded from the earlier analysis of a few hundred of the donors. An earlier analysis of several hundred of the donors called V segments functional above 56.7% productive rearrangements and segregating when the between-donor standard deviation exceeded 5%. A statistical classification framework was built for diagnosing cytomegalovirus status from the catalog of TCR beta chain sequences. In a later analysis, V and J genes were assigned by comparing TCR nucleotide sequences against IMGT/GENE-DB human TR gene sequences. The TCRdist pipeline was used in a later analysis to assign CDR3 sequences and most-parsimonious VDJ recombination scenarios. In a later analysis, each TCR beta chain was defined by its CDR3 amino acid sequence together with its V-gene family, and reads without a unique V-gene family were excluded. To address suspected cross-contamination and a sequencing artifact, a later analysis removed 550 to 750 highly shared, low-generation-probability nucleotide sequences. For each public chain, a later analysis derived a clonal expansion index from normalized ranks of inferred template counts within each repertoire. Generation probabilities in a later analysis came from a VDJ recombination model fitted to out-of-frame rearrangements, and those results were checked against IGoR. In a later analysis, hypergeometric tests were used to score TCR-TCR, TCR-HLA and TCR-CMV co-occurrence, with a repertoire-size bias correction applied to TCR pairs. In a later analysis, false discovery rates were estimated by permuting HLA or CMV assignments 20 times. In a later analysis, co-occurring TCRs were grouped using DBSCAN, with TCRdist sequence similarity added in when clustering inside HLA-allele-positive subsets. For co-occurrence clustering, repertoires with fewer than 30,000 or more than 120,000 public chains were excluded, along with a handful of repertoires with anomalous nucleotide sharing. TCRdb retrieved this table from immuneACCESS and kept in-frame rearrangements only. Not all clones are present; in checked studies, unresolved V genes account for under half, and no reason is known for the remainder. V and J calls and clone size are as listed in that table; D and trimming were resolved from the DNA. The sample records roughly 120,000 clones, about 70% of which are singletons. The ten largest clones take up roughly 0.9% of the sample.

The CDR3 starts with the cysteine, ends with the phenylalanine, and has 15 residues. Only the CDR3 region is kept as DNA, spanning 45 bases read in frame from base 1. CDR1 and CDR2 are read off the germline V gene as MNHEY and SVGAGI. The data originate from a study of cytomegalovirus exposure and HLA in healthy donors (dated by TCRdb to about 2017). In terms of the full investigation: An earlier analysis of 587 of the donors reported 250 to 300 Gb of sequence data and around 120 million unique TCR beta sequences from about 200 million T cells. An early release that covered about 600 HLA-typed donors contained about 290 gigabases of sequencing data and 85 million to 100 million unique TCR sequences. Of the approximately 370 genotyped donors, 75% to 85% were placed in the genetic ancestry cluster associated with self-reported Caucasian donors. The study aimed to test whether cataloging public T cell receptors could reveal signatures of past pathogen exposure. The T cell repertoires of 550 to 850 subjects were profiled by immunosequencing and related to cytomegalovirus serostatus. Along with the roughly 710-subject first cohort, a separate validation cohort of over a hundred different subjects was used. To predict cytomegalovirus infection status, the study brought together high-throughput TCR immunosequencing, statistical association of individual TCRs with disease status, and machine learning. A later analysis re-examined previously published TCR beta repertoires from several hundred donors and added high-resolution HLA genotyping to investigate patterns of TCR occurrence. Rather than using new phenotypic data, the later analysis identified candidate immune exposures from TCR beta sequences and from how often those sequences occurred across donors. An earlier analysis of several hundred of the donors applied high-throughput TCR beta sequencing to assess whether each TCR beta V gene segment acted as functional or pseudogenic. Donor age, sex, ethnicity and CMV serostatus were collected together with the repertoire data. A later genetic analysis took genome-wide SNP genotypes for about 55% of the 666 donors and used that subset as a discovery cohort. All discovery cohort repertoires had been generated using a single sequencing platform. HLA typing covered class I and class II loci at four-digit resolution. Typing coverage varied by locus: roughly 629-640 donors for A, B, C, DRB1 and DQB1; some 520 for DQA1; some 610 for DPA1; roughly 470 for DPB1. A handful of DR-DQ haplotypes were handled as single units for association and clustering because linkage in the cohort was strong. Across some 400 genotyped donors of the cohort, an average of roughly 200,000 unique TCR beta nucleotide sequences per donor were sequenced, and 15% to 20% of those sequences were non-productive.

The cohort consisted of hundreds of healthy bone marrow donors. At the time of sampling, every cohort member was nominally healthy, though immune exposures that went unrecorded were likely present. The donor was CMV seronegative and was included in the group of a few hundred seronegative cohort members. A peripheral blood sample was provided by each donor, and peripheral blood mononuclear cells were used for TCR beta sequencing. The Qiagen DNeasy Blood Extraction Kit was used to extract genomic DNA from the blood cell samples. Overall study results and their limits: V-gene and J-gene trimming of TCR beta chains was associated with a missense DCLRE1C variant in a later genetic analysis, and the association was replicated in an independent cohort. The earlier analysis of about 600 of the donors excluded approximately 17 rarely observed V segments, including chromosome 9 orphons, because counts were too low. An earlier analysis of approximately 590 of the donors showed that most TCR beta V segments appeared in productive rearrangements either about 87% or about 30% of the time, which broadly matched IMGT annotations. A further reported finding was that TCR beta sequences accurately predicted the HLA-A and HLA-B alleles for most subjects in the first cohort. In a later analysis, most CMV-associated TCR beta chains were found to appear HLA-restricted, with HLA associations seemingly driven largely by CMV exposure. Correlated functional status among segregating V segments might reflect linkage disequilibrium, but an unknown experimental factor could not be ruled out. According to a later genetic analysis, donors in an Asian-associated ancestry cluster had fewer N-insertions in productive TCRs than the approximately 610-donor mean. The classifier was reported to diagnose cytomegalovirus status with high specificity and sensitivity in both the original cohort and the validation cohort. When HLA alleles, especially DR and DQ, strongly co-occurred, TCR associations were difficult to assign to individual alleles. According to a later analysis, parvovirus B19, influenza, CMV and Epstein-Barr virus appeared linked to several top co-occurrence clusters. The presence/absence analyses assumed that sequencing depth was roughly uniform across donors, and that assumption may not be true. It was suggested by the authors that the approach could potentially be generalized to other disease states and immunological phenotypes. In vitro tests confirmed that a few of the cytomegalovirus-associated TCR beta chains recognize cytomegalovirus antigens. According to a later analysis, TCR association rates differed among HLA loci, with DRB1 alleles showing the most associated TCRs and HLA-C alleles showing the fewest. While some public TCRs were present in many individuals, most TCR sequences turned up only very rarely across donors. Some IMGT-functional V segments, including TRBV6-2 and TRBV6-3, could not be told apart with the 87-base-pair reads, so those segments were excluded. Immune exposure information for the cohort was limited to CMV serostatus. In a later analysis, some 17,000 TCR beta sequences were associated with specific HLA alleles at a false discovery rate of 0.05. A cluster of highly shared sequence variants was judged likely to represent a technical artifact of the sequencing pipeline. The cohort was sequenced for TCR beta chains only, and without alpha or paired-chain data the features that could be detected were limited. In a later analysis, HLA-associated TCR beta chains were found to be more clonally expanded and to have lower generation probabilities than equally common non-associated chains. HLA typing was unavailable for some donors at each locus, so association tests used only the typed subset. In the study, approximately 160 TCR beta chains were listed as associated with cytomegalovirus.

The rearrangement combines TRBV6-5 with TRBJ1-5, with a tentative D gene TRBD1 over 5 matching bases. Material: PBMCs. This receptor was identified in a woman aged 30 to 39 in good health and CMV-seronegative. The DNA is as follows: TGTGCCAGCAGTCACTCCGACAGTAGCAATCAGCCCCAGCATTTT. It translates to CASSHSDSSNQPQHF.